Presented here are 8 T cell receptor beta chains from one specimen sequenced in a study of CD8 T cells in ankylosing spondylitis. Study-wide results and caveats: Seven to nine highly homologous variants made up a TCR beta motif, and this motif appeared characteristic of ankylosing spondylitis blood.

Their cognate antigens are unknown. TCRdb re-analysed the 5' RACE reads in MiXCR, keeping a single row per CDR3 protein. The table includes around 770,000 distinct CDR3 sequences, approximately 12% detected once. The specimen was blood, either unsorted or a sorted T cell fraction (not recorded which). These receptors were obtained from a male donor with ankylosing spondylitis.

The chain is built from TRBV6-2 or TRBV6-3 and TRBJ2-1; D gene unclear. Germline CDR1 is MNHEY and CDR2 is SVGEGT. V shed 6 bases and J shed 9 bases, with 12 bases lying between them. This CDR3 spans 12 amino acids. The CDR3 DNA reads as TGTGCCAGCAGCCCTCTCGCAAGTGAGCAGTTCTTC. Translation: CASSPLASEQFF.

In this sample, this clonotype turned up many times. This chain uses TRBV7-2 with TRBJ2-5; TRBD2 aligns across 12 bases. CDR3 length: 14 residues. The germline gives CDR1 SGHTA, CDR2 FQGNSA. Losses at the gene ends were 4 bases for V and 3 bases for J; bases not matched to a gene: 0. In nucleotides, the CDR3 is TGTGCCAGCAGCTCTAGCGGGAGGGAAGAGACCCAGTACTTC. Protein sequence: CASSSSGREETQYF.

Many counts were recorded for this clonotype. The chain links TRBV7-2 to TRBJ2-7, with a tentative D call TRBD2 (5 bases). From germline, CDR1 is SGHTA and CDR2 FQGNSA. The CDR3 has 13 residues. V gave up 5 bases and J gave up 4 bases, with 12 bases separating them. The CDR3 nucleotides are TGTGCCAGCAGCGGGAGCGCAGGTTACGAGCAGTACTTC. Translation: CASSGSAGYEQYF.

The chain links TRBV5-1 to TRBJ2-7; 10 bases match TRBD1. The ends lost 5 bases at V and 6 bases at J; junction bases unmatched: 2. Germline CDR1 SGHRS, CDR2 YFSETQ. The length of the CDR3 is 12 residues. Here the CDR3 DNA reads TGCGCCAGCAGACGGGACAGGGGCGAGCAGTACTTC. It codes for CASRRDRGEQYF.

The chain recombines TRBV20-1 with TRBJ2-3; D is undetermined. V was pared by 0 bases and J by 6 bases, with 7 bases between. Germline-derived CDR1 and CDR2 are DFQATT and SNEGSKA (reference sequence). This CDR3 has 12 residues. CDR3 amino acids: CSARDSVDTQYF. CDR3 bases: TGCAGTGCTAGAGATTCTGTGGATACGCAGTATTTT.

The table lists this clonotype with many counts. The gene calls are TRBV29-1 and TRBJ2-3; 7 nucleotides match TRBD2. The trim removed 7 bases at V and 7 bases at J, leaving 17 bases unmatched. Germline values: CDR1 SQVTM, CDR2 ANQGSEA. There are 15 residues in the CDR3. CDR3 protein: CSGRRGGGGPYTQYF. CDR3 DNA sequence: TGCAGCGGGAGGAGAGGTGGGGGAGGGCCGTATACGCAGTATTTT.

This clonotype was detected a few times. The chain is built from TRBV6-1 and TRBJ1-5; TRBD1 aligns across 9 bases. CDR3 length equals 13 residues. J lost 5 bases, V lost 6 bases, and 2 bases had no gene match. Germline CDR1 MNHNS, CDR2 SASEGT. CDR3: CASRWDRDQPQHF. The DNA of the CDR3 is TGTGCCAGCAGATGGGACAGGGATCAGCCCCAGCATTTT.

This clonotype has a count of ten or more. The chain employs TRBV12-3 or TRBV12-4 and TRBJ2-5, with TRBD1 as a possible D gene (6 bases). The CDR3 contains 15 residues. Trimming stripped 6 bases from V and 0 bases from J, with 14 bases between. CDR3 DNA: TGTGCCAGCAGCCGGGACACCGAGAACCAAGAGACCCAGTACTTC. This translates into CASSRDTENQETQYF.